This is a list of T cell receptor beta chains from one sample in a study of T cells in Graves' hyperthyroidism and ophthalmopathy. One entry per CDR3 protein results from TCRdb running MiXCR on the multiplex PCR reads. The sample shows fewer than 400,000 distinct CDR3 sequences, roughly 25% of them seen only once. What was sequenced was blood. These receptors all come from a man aged 50 to 59 with Graves' hyperthyroidism. CDR3s include the opening cysteine and the closing phenylalanine or tryptophan. The D gene is left open where the match is weak. Expanded clones get a size class; other rows say once, few or many, or leave the size out.

v_gene: TRBV12-3/TRBV12-4; abundance: NA; d_gene: NA; j_gene: TRBJ1-1; CDR3aa: CASTLDFLAEAFF; CDR3nt: TGTGCCAGCACCCTGGACTTCTTGGCTGAAGCTTTCTTT
v_gene: TRBV27; abundance: few; d_gene: TRBD2; j_gene: TRBJ2-3; CDR3aa: CASSSSGRAEDTQYF; CDR3nt: TGTGCCAGCAGCTCTAGCGGGAGGGCCGAAGATACGCAGTATTTT
v_gene: TRBV12-3/TRBV12-4; abundance: NA; d_gene: NA; j_gene: TRBJ2-1; CDR3aa: CASSLYPLATTYNEQFF; CDR3nt: TGTGCCAGCAGTTTATACCCGCTAGCGACAACCTACAATGAGCAGTTCTTC
v_gene: TRBV9; abundance: NA; d_gene: NA; j_gene: TRBJ2-3; CDR3aa: CASSVGTITDTQYF; CDR3nt: TGTGCCAGCAGCGTAGGGACTATCACAGATACGCAGTATTTT
v_gene: TRBV11-3; abundance: few; d_gene: TRBD2; j_gene: TRBJ2-1; CDR3aa: CASSLGGISSGAYNEQFF; CDR3nt: TGTGCCAGCAGCTTAGGAGGAATATCTAGCGGCGCCTACAATGAGCAGTTCTTC
v_gene: TRBV24-1; abundance: few; d_gene: NA; j_gene: TRBJ2-2; CDR3aa: CATSERARTGELFF; CDR3nt: TGTGCCACCAGTGAACGGGCGAGGACCGGGGAGCTGTTTTTT
v_gene: TRBV7-9; abundance: NA; d_gene: NA; j_gene: TRBJ2-2; CDR3aa: CASSSGAPLANTGELFF; CDR3nt: TGTGCCAGCAGCTCGGGGGCCCCACTAGCGAACACCGGGGAGCTGTTTTTT
v_gene: TRBV3-1; abundance: many; d_gene: TRBD1; j_gene: TRBJ1-2; CDR3aa: CASSPLGTDYGYTF; CDR3nt: TGTGCCAGCAGCCCACTCGGGACAGACTATGGCTACACCTTC
v_gene: TRBV19; abundance: NA; d_gene: TRBD2; j_gene: TRBJ2-3; CDR3aa: CASSIGTSGSNTQYF; CDR3nt: TGTGCCAGTAGTATAGGGACTAGCGGGTCAAATACGCAGTATTTT
v_gene: TRBV7-2; abundance: many; d_gene: TRBD2; j_gene: TRBJ2-1; CDR3aa: CASSKPGLAISYNEQFF; CDR3nt: TGTGCCAGCAGCAAACCGGGACTAGCGATCTCCTACAATGAGCAGTTCTTC
v_gene: TRBV27; abundance: NA; d_gene: TRBD1; j_gene: TRBJ2-7; CDR3aa: CASSFRQGHEQYF; CDR3nt: TGTGCCAGCAGTTTCAGACAGGGCCACGAGCAGTACTTC
v_gene: TRBV7-3; abundance: many; d_gene: TRBD2; j_gene: TRBJ2-7; CDR3aa: CASSVAGGGSYEQYF; CDR3nt: TGTGCCAGCAGCGTCGCGGGGGGGGGCTCCTACGAGCAGTACTTC
v_gene: TRBV20-1; abundance: few; d_gene: TRBD1; j_gene: TRBJ1-5; CDR3aa: CSANRGSNQPQHF; CDR3nt: TGCAGTGCTAACAGGGGGAGCAATCAGCCCCAGCATTTT
v_gene: TRBV12-5; abundance: NA; d_gene: NA; j_gene: TRBJ1-1; CDR3aa: CASGIHANTEAFF; CDR3nt: TGTGCTAGTGGCATACACGCTAACACTGAAGCTTTCTTT
v_gene: TRBV5-1; abundance: few; d_gene: NA; j_gene: TRBJ2-2; CDR3aa: CASSLDLRRIGELFF; CDR3nt: TGCGCCAGCAGCTTGGACCTCAGACGTATCGGGGAGCTGTTTTTT
v_gene: TRBV11-3; abundance: many; d_gene: TRBD1; j_gene: TRBJ2-5; CDR3aa: CASSLSAGGETQYF; CDR3nt: TGTGCCAGCAGCCTGAGCGCAGGGGGAGAGACCCAGTACTTC
v_gene: TRBV2; abundance: NA; d_gene: TRBD1; j_gene: TRBJ1-1; CDR3aa: CASSHVKLQGAITEAFF; CDR3nt: TGCGCCAGCAGCCATGTTAAACTACAGGGGGCAATCACTGAAGCTTTCTTT
v_gene: TRBV15; abundance: NA; d_gene: TRBD1; j_gene: TRBJ2-3; CDR3aa: CAVQSGTGDTDTQYF; CDR3nt: TGTGCCGTTCAATCCGGGACAGGGGACACAGATACGCAGTATTTT
v_gene: TRBV7-6; abundance: NA; d_gene: NA; j_gene: TRBJ2-7; CDR3aa: CASSTGPQNYEQYF; CDR3nt: TGTGCCAGCAGCACGGGACCCCAGAACTACGAGCAGTACTTC
v_gene: TRBV28; abundance: many; d_gene: NA; j_gene: TRBJ1-1; CDR3aa: CASLQGTEAFF; CDR3nt: TGTGCCAGCCTTCAGGGAACTGAAGCTTTCTTT
v_gene: TRBV6-1; abundance: NA; d_gene: NA; j_gene: TRBJ1-4; CDR3aa: CASLDPVNPTEKLFF; CDR3nt: TGTGCCAGCCTTGATCCAGTGAACCCGACTGAAAAACTGTTTTTT
v_gene: TRBV20-1; abundance: NA; d_gene: NA; j_gene: TRBJ2-3; CDR3aa: CSARGRASTDTQYF; CDR3nt: TGCAGTGCTAGAGGGCGGGCTAGCACAGATACGCAGTATTTT
v_gene: TRBV7-6; abundance: few; d_gene: TRBD2; j_gene: TRBJ2-1; CDR3aa: CASSLWASGSQNEQFF; CDR3nt: TGTGCCAGCAGCTTATGGGCTAGCGGGAGTCAGAATGAGCAGTTCTTC
v_gene: TRBV6-1; abundance: NA; d_gene: NA; j_gene: TRBJ2-1; CDR3aa: CASSTGGREQFF; CDR3nt: TGTGCCAGCAGTACGGGGGGCCGAGAGCAGTTCTTC
v_gene: TRBV3-1; abundance: many; d_gene: TRBD2; j_gene: TRBJ2-1; CDR3aa: CASSHPTSRDEQFF; CDR3nt: TGTGCCAGCAGCCATCCGACTAGCCGAGATGAGCAGTTCTTC
v_gene: TRBV9; abundance: NA; d_gene: TRBD2; j_gene: TRBJ2-7; CDR3aa: CASSPSGGGVDEQYF; CDR3nt: TGTGCCAGCAGCCCTAGCGGTGGAGGGGTGGACGAGCAGTACTTC
v_gene: TRBV29-1; abundance: few; d_gene: NA; j_gene: TRBJ1-3; CDR3aa: CSVETGGNTIYF; CDR3nt: TGCAGCGTAGAGACAGGAGGAAACACCATATATTTT
v_gene: TRBV7-1; abundance: NA; d_gene: NA; j_gene: TRBJ2-7; CDR3aa: CASSAFPPGANEQYF; CDR3nt: TGTGCCAGCAGCGCATTCCCTCCGGGAGCTAACGAGCAGTACTTC
v_gene: TRBV20-1; abundance: few; d_gene: TRBD2; j_gene: TRBJ2-5; CDR3aa: CSAKGLAGVPDQETQYF; CDR3nt: TGCAGTGCTAAAGGACTAGCGGGAGTCCCCGACCAAGAGACCCAGTACTTC
v_gene: TRBV12-3/TRBV12-4; abundance: few; d_gene: NA; j_gene: TRBJ2-7; CDR3aa: CASSWTESSYEQYF; CDR3nt: TGTGCCAGCAGTTGGACGGAGAGCTCCTACGAGCAGTACTTC
v_gene: TRBV10-3; abundance: NA; d_gene: TRBD2; j_gene: TRBJ2-1; CDR3aa: CAIRTSGKYNEQFF; CDR3nt: TGTGCCATCAGGACTAGCGGGAAATACAATGAGCAGTTCTTC
v_gene: TRBV5-1; abundance: NA; d_gene: TRBD2; j_gene: TRBJ2-1; CDR3aa: CASSLVLAAPYNEQFF; CDR3nt: TGCGCCAGCAGCCTGGTTCTAGCGGCACCCTACAATGAGCAGTTCTTC
v_gene: TRBV15; abundance: few; d_gene: TRBD2; j_gene: TRBJ2-1; CDR3aa: CATSRVSGRLTNEQFF; CDR3nt: TGTGCCACCAGCAGAGTAAGCGGGAGACTTACAAATGAGCAGTTCTTC
v_gene: TRBV3-1; abundance: NA; d_gene: TRBD2; j_gene: TRBJ2-7; CDR3aa: CASSPSLTSGRAPPYEQYF; CDR3nt: TGTGCCAGCAGCCCCTCTTTAACTAGCGGGAGGGCCCCCCCTTACGAGCAGTACTTC
v_gene: TRBV7-7; abundance: many; d_gene: NA; j_gene: TRBJ2-1; CDR3aa: CASSLSRDYNEQFF; CDR3nt: TGTGCCAGCAGCTTATCGCGGGACTACAATGAGCAGTTCTTC
v_gene: TRBV5-6; abundance: NA; d_gene: NA; j_gene: TRBJ2-7; CDR3aa: CASSLGGAYYEQYF; CDR3nt: TGTGCCAGCAGCTTGGGCGGCGCCTACTACGAGCAGTACTTC
v_gene: TRBV19; abundance: NA; d_gene: NA; j_gene: TRBJ1-5; CDR3aa: CASSIQGGAVNQPQHF; CDR3nt: TGTGCCAGTAGTATCCAGGGAGGGGCCGTCAATCAGCCCCAGCATTTT
v_gene: TRBV10-3; abundance: NA; d_gene: NA; j_gene: TRBJ2-5; CDR3aa: CATGGLPRATQYF; CDR3nt: TGTGCCACAGGGGGACTCCCCCGTGCGACCCAGTACTTC
v_gene: TRBV5-5; abundance: few; d_gene: NA; j_gene: TRBJ2-5; CDR3aa: CASSLTGVGETQYF; CDR3nt: TGTGCCAGCAGCTTAACGGGAGTGGGAGAGACCCAGTACTTC
v_gene: TRBV18; abundance: few; d_gene: NA; j_gene: TRBJ2-2; CDR3aa: CASSPSRVLSGELFF; CDR3nt: TGTGCCAGCTCACCAAGCCGGGTACTATCCGGGGAGCTGTTTTTT
v_gene: TRBV12-3/TRBV12-4; abundance: NA; d_gene: TRBD1; j_gene: TRBJ1-2; CDR3aa: CAIDSGGWYGYTF; CDR3nt: TGTGCCATAGACTCAGGGGGCTGGTATGGCTACACCTTC